This T cell receptor beta chain was obtained from a study of Tregs in tolerant kidney transplant recipients. Broader study findings: The most relevant donor-specific Treg TCRbeta repertoire apparently came from expansion with activated donor B cells.

Regulatory T cells were sorted from thawed PBMCs rested overnight at 37°C with 150 to 200 IU/ml IL-2. The germline V gene has CDR1 MNHNY and CDR2 SVGAGI (reference sequence). The CDR3 sequence is 16 residues long. J gave up 8 bases and V 2 bases, and 13 bases lay outside the gene matches. A note on this clone: Its antigen remains unidentified.

TCRdb's table, derived via immunoSEQ multiplex PCR, lists solely in-frame clones and lacks some. The table includes 46,000 or so clones, 91% detected once. Sample: Tregs from blood. The TCR was taken from a human donor in good health. The V and J genes are TRBV6-6 and TRBJ2-3, with 7 bases aligning to TRBD2. The CDR3 protein is CASSYPTSGVAVTQYF. DNA of the CDR3: TGTGCCAGCAGTTACCCGACAAGCGGGGTAGCGGTTACGCAGTATTTT.